This T cell receptor (beta chain) was found in a study of vaccination effects on CD4 cells after COVID-19. This clone was seen only a few times. Antigen specificity is unknown. Sequenced by immunoSEQ multiplex PCR; TCRdb stores in-frame clones only, minus some. The sample includes tens of thousands of clones, over 65% of them seen just once. Having been cultured for about 10 days, the cells underwent CD4+ T cell isolation. V lost 5 bases, J lost 4 bases, and 14 bases lay in between. This CDR3 comprises 15 residues. Germline-derived CDR1 and CDR2 are LNHDA and SQIVND (reference sequence). This clonotype was sampled from a human donor who received a COVID-19 vaccine. V gene TRBV19 combines with J gene TRBJ1-4; D gene unclear. The sequenced sample was CD4+ T cells from PBMCs cultured without peptide, obtained before COVID-19 vaccination. The CDR3 protein is CASSWTHWDNEKLFF. The CDR3 DNA follows: TGTGCCAGTAGTTGGACCCATTGGGATAATGAAAAACTGTTTTTT.